This entry is about one T cell receptor beta chain. The specificity of this receptor is unknown. No much larger clone is present one base from it, and per-base qualities are unavailable. TCR CDR3 regions were amplified from genomic DNA by multiplex PCR using the deep immunoSEQ assay. For each cell subset, the extracted genomic DNA was distributed evenly across all wells of several immunoSEQ 96-well plates, and each plate served as one replicate. Each replicate PCR for sorted subsets received about 220 ng genomic DNA, equal to about 29,000 T cell genomes. Purified libraries were measured with a Qubit 3.0 fluorometer, size-checked on a Bioanalyzer 2100, and measured again with the KAPA Library Quantification kit. A separate single-read 150-cycle Illumina NextSeq 550 flow cell was used to sequence each immunoSEQ 96-well plate. On the authors' methods: Because only junctional sequences without quality scores were contained in the immunoSEQ output, filtering matching that applied to full-length reads could not be performed. Sequences were annotated with PyIR, a Python wrapper for IgBLAST v1.9, using IMGT germline references to assign V/J genes and CDR3. Any read was removed if the V/J assignment was weak (E-value above 1e-6), the CDR3 was missing, or the read contained stop codons, out-of-frame junctions, or ambiguous translated residues. V3J clonotypes were defined by identical inferred V gene, J gene, and CDR3 amino acid sequence. Percentage overlap between repertoires was computed as shared unique clonotypes divided by the size of the smaller repertoire. Repertoire richness was assessed with RTK rarefaction, the Chao1 estimator, and Recon v2.1 estimates of unobserved clonotypes. OLGA was used to compute generation probabilities for all TCRbeta clonotypes that the gDNA method yielded from four donors. Sourced from immuneACCESS, this table was stored by TCRdb with only in-frame sequences that have V and J called. A share of the clones is absent; for the studies checked, an unresolved V gene accounts for under half, and the remainder has no known explanation. Clone size and V and J calls were adopted from that table, with D and trimming inferred from the DNA. The sample has over 1.4 million clones on record, roughly 96% of them singletons. The ten largest clones capture approximately 1.1% of the sample.

These data originate in a study of shared clonotypes between healthy human individuals (TCRdb year 2020). In terms of the full investigation: A few men and a couple of women, aged 18 to 49 years, made up the cohort. For each donor, three plates each were used for CD4 naive and CD4 memory, two plates were used for CD8 naive, and one plate was used for CD8 memory. The study deeply sequenced blood TCR repertoires of five healthy adults to estimate repertoire size and the extent of clonotype sharing between individuals. To increase sequencing depth and limit assay-specific biases, TCR repertoire library preparation and sequencing were carried out by different laboratories using diverse techniques. Leukapheresis yielded between about 0.94 and 9 billion PBMCs per donor.

V and J lose 0 bases and 0 bases, and a span of 9 bases separates them. From its cysteine to its phenylalanine, the CDR3 spans 16 amino acids. Only CDR3 DNA is held: 48 bases, read in frame from base 1. Based on the germline V gene, the CDR1 and CDR2 sequences are SGHDN and FVKESK. Donors were healthy HIV-negative adults with no recently reported acute infections or vaccinations. Every donor was a Caucasian adult residing in Nashville, Tennessee, USA. CD4+ T cells were enriched by magnetic negative selection, after which naive cells were positively selected on CD45RA and the negative fraction was taken as the memory subset. Blood was collected by leukapheresis, and PBMCs were isolated by Ficoll-Histopaque density gradient centrifugation and then cryopreserved in liquid nitrogen vapor phase. Analytical flow cytometry was used to check the purity and quantity of every magnetically sorted T cell population. Genomic DNA was isolated from each sorted fraction and quantified by UV absorbance on a Nanodrop 2000c.

Broader findings and caveats from the paper: Sampling was restricted to blood, and TCR repertoires in tissues likely differ from the TCR repertoires found in blood. Rarefaction of sorted-subset datasets indicated incomplete sequencing despite the large sequencing depth. Because the study included only a small number of donors, the genetic and exposure-history diversity represented was limited. Larger estimated clonotype richness was generally found for naive subsets than for memory subsets. Based on pairwise subsampling, the degree of clonotype sharing among donors was expected to be affected by sequencing depth. Sharing across a few donors was observed for roughly 5% of naive CD4, over 3% of naive CD8, about 2.5% of memory CD4, and about 0.4% of memory CD8 clonotypes. Clonotypes shared by all four sorted-subset donors showed higher generation probabilities than non-shared clonotypes.

This chain is built from TRBV14 and TRBJ1-3; no D gene can be assigned with confidence. This receptor was obtained from a man younger than 45 in good health. The sequencing input was naive CD4+ T cells sorted from blood. The cell subset or site label, read with the paper, signifies: CD45RA+ positively selected. For the CDR3, the sequence is CASSQDPIDSGNTIYF. Read as DNA, the sequence is TGTGCCAGCAGCCAAGATCCCATCGACTCTGGAAACACCATATATTTT.